These 13 T cell receptor beta chains were sequenced from one sample in a study of glioma-infiltrating T cells after dendritic cell vaccination. Profiling relied on immunoSEQ multiplex PCR, and the TCRdb table lists in-frame clones only, not all of them. Of tens of thousands of clones listed, roughly 80% were seen once; the top ten hold about 2.1%. The source material was blood, sampled before dendritic cell vaccination. The receptors come from a human donor with glioblastoma.

CDR3 DNA: TGTGCCAGCAGGCAGCCTAGCGGGAATCAGTATTTT. It codes for CASRQPSGNQYF. The chain uses TRBV6-5 and TRBJ2-3, with 9 nucleotides matching TRBD2. J lost 12 bases, V lost 6 bases, and 7 bases had no gene match. This CDR3 comprises 12 residues. The germline CDR1 and CDR2 sequences are MNHEY and SVGAGI.

The CDR3 bases are TGTGCCAGTAGCCACGGGAATGAAAAACTGTTTTTT. Translation: CASSHGNEKLFF. This chain joins TRBV19 and TRBJ1-4; D is uncertain. The CDR3 is made up of 12 amino acids. Germline V lookup: CDR1 LNHDA, CDR2 SQIVND (reference sequence). Deletions cut 6 bases from V and 5 bases from J, with 7 bases between.

This clone was seen more than once but under ten times. V is TRBV19 and J is TRBJ1-2, with D perhaps TRBD1 (5 bases). Germline CDR1 is LNHDA and CDR2 is SQIVND (reference sequence). The V end lost 3 bases, the J end lost 7 bases, and 18 bases lay between the germline ends. CDR3 size: 15 residues. CDR3 in amino acids: CASSISRTNGAGYTF. The CDR3 DNA reads as TGTGCCAGTAGTATTTCACGGACAAATGGGGCTGGCTACACCTTC.

The chain has TRBV29-1 and TRBJ1-5; the match to TRBD1 covers 10 bases. V lost 6 bases and J lost 6; bases outside the gene matches: 8. Germline loops: CDR1 SQVTM, CDR2 ANQGSEA. The length of the CDR3 is 14 residues. The CDR3 region has the DNA TGCAGCGTACCCGGGACAGGGGATTTTCAGCCCCAGCATTTT. It encodes CSVPGTGDFQPQHF. Full variable domain (outside the CDR3, taken from reference TRBV29-1 and TRBJ1-5): SAVISQKPSRDICQRGTSLTIQCQVDSQVTMMFWYRQQPGQSLTLIATANQGSEATYESGFVIDKFPISRPNLTFSTLTVSNMSPEDSSIYLCSVPGTGDFQPQHFGDGTRLSIL.

V and J are TRBV5-4 and TRBJ2-7, with 12 bases identical to TRBD2. The V and J ends lost 3 bases and 3 bases, in that order; junction bases with no gene match: 13. This CDR3 region has 18 residues. CDR1 and CDR2 (germline): SGHNT, YYREEE (reference sequence). CDR3 loop: CASSSSGTSGFRNYEQYF. CDR3 coding DNA: TGTGCCAGCAGCTCTTCCGGGACTAGCGGGTTCCGGAACTACGAGCAGTACTTC.

V gene TRBV9 combines with J gene TRBJ2-3, with 8 bases lining up with TRBD1. Losses at the gene ends were 4 bases for V and 2 bases for J; bases not matched to a gene: 18. The germline V gene encodes CDR1 SGDLS and CDR2 YYNGEE. This CDR3 has 19 residues. CDR3 region: CASSTRGQGGGRPTDTQYF. DNA for the CDR3: TGTGCCAGCAGCACCAGGGGGCAGGGGGGTGGCCGTCCCACAGATACGCAGTATTTT.

The chain links TRBV4-2 to TRBJ1-2; no clear D. From germline, CDR1 is LGHNA and CDR2 YNFKEQ. The CDR3 runs to 16 residues. Trimming stripped 2 bases from V and 3 bases from J, with 16 bases between. The CDR3 nucleotides are TGTGCCAGCAGCCAACCTACCGGAGAGGGCCACTATGGCTACACCTTC. This translates into CASSQPTGEGHYGYTF.

The chain links TRBV9 to TRBJ2-3, with TRBD2 matching 12 bases. The CDR3 has 17 residues. Per the germline V gene, CDR1 is SGDLS and CDR2 is YYNGEE. The V and J ends lost 3 bases and 0 bases, in that order; junction bases with no gene match: 5. The CDR3 coding sequence is TGTGCCAGCAGCGGAGGAACTAGCGGGAGGAGCACAGATACGCAGTATTTT. It yields the protein CASSGGTSGRSTDTQYF.

This clone has just one count. This rearrangement joins TRBV6-5 to TRBJ1-2; D is unresolved. The ends were cut back, 4 bases at V and 2 bases at J, with 11 bases in the middle. The CDR3 runs to 14 residues. The V gene's germline CDR1 is MNHEY and CDR2 SVGAGI. As DNA, the CDR3 is TGTGCCAGCAGTTTGGCGGCTGGCAACTATGGCTACACCTTC. As protein: CASSLAAGNYGYTF.

The chain employs TRBV5-1 and TRBJ2-7; a weak D match, TRBD1 (7 bases). V was trimmed by 4 bases and J by 1 base, leaving 21 bases between them. Germline loops: CDR1 SGHRS, CDR2 YFSETQ. The CDR3 spans 17 residues. The CDR3 spells CASSQGGIGGRSYEQYF. CDR3 sequence (DNA): TGCGCCAGCAGCCAGGGGGGAATAGGGGGCCGGTCCTACGAGCAGTACTTC.

The rearrangement joins TRBV5-6 to TRBJ2-1; 8 bases fit TRBD2. J gave up 14 bases and V 2 bases, and 12 bases lay outside the gene matches. Germline V gene sequence: CDR1 SGHDT, CDR2 YYEEEE. The CDR3 has 14 residues. The DNA for the CDR3 is TGTGCCAGCAGCTTAGCGGGAGCGACTTTTAGAAAGTTCTTC. Its protein is CASSLAGATFRKFF. The whole variable domain, filled in from reference TRBV5-6 and TRBJ2-1, reads DAGVTQSPTHLIKTRGQQVTLRCSPKSGHDTVSWYQQALGQGPQFIFQYYEEEERQRGNFPDRFSGHQFPNYSSELNVNALLLGDSALYLCASSLAGATFRKFFGPGTRLTVL.

The J gene is TRBJ1-5, the V gene TRBV6-1; 8 bases map to TRBD1. There are 14 residues in the CDR3. From germline, CDR1 is MNHNS and CDR2 SASEGT. V lost 6 bases to trimming and J lost 10 bases; unmatched junction nucleotides: 11. Here the CDR3 reads CASRGTGRWSPQHF. DNA of the CDR3: TGTGCCAGCAGGGGGACAGGAAGATGGTCCCCCCAGCATTTT.

The V gene is TRBV18, the J gene TRBJ1-6; 9 nucleotides agree with TRBD1. This CDR3 is 14 amino acids long. Germline assignment: CDR1 KGHSH and CDR2 LQKENI. The junction had 1 base not matched to a gene; V was cut back by 1 base and J by 9 bases. CDR3 bases: TGTGCCAGCTCACCACGACAGGGGGTTTCACCCCTCCACTTT. Translating it yields CASSPRQGVSPLHF.